This T cell receptor (beta chain) was identified during a study of control samples from healthy donors and cancer patients. Profiled with immunoSEQ multiplex PCR; TCRdb holds only in-frame clones, not every one. Here the sample spans 73,000 or so clones, more than 75% being singletons. This TCR derives from a woman aged 45-59 years in good health. Sequencing was done on a sample of blood.

The CDR3 protein is CASSFSGGNYGYTF. CDR3 nucleotide sequence: TGTGCCAGCAGTTTTTCGGGAGGAAACTATGGCTACACCTTC. This rearrangement joins TRBV28 to TRBJ1-2; D is undetermined. This CDR3 region has 14 residues. Trimming pared 3 bases from V and 2 bases from J, leaving 10 bases between. The germline CDR1 and CDR2 sequences are MDHEN and SYDVKM.